Here is one T cell receptor beta chain with its context. V was clipped by 6 bases and J by 1 base; unmatched bases: 10. CDR3 length equals 17 residues. Germline-derived CDR1 and CDR2 are MNHEY and SMNVEV (reference sequence). These data are taken from a study of blood T cell repertoires in COVID-19. Study details: COVID-19 samples collected from the United States, Italy and Spain covered acute and convalescent phases. PBMCs, B-cell-depleted T cells, or T cells were the source of the cDNA or gDNA that made up the material.

As originally analysed: The authors estimated nucleated cell counts from reference gene primer amplification. Repertoires were generated with immunoSEQ multiplex PCR, while TCRdb's copy carries only in-frame clones and drops some. V, J and clone size reflect that table, while D and trimming were determined from the DNA. The sample includes approximately 190,000 clones, around nine tenths of them seen just once. This sequence joins TRBV27 and TRBJ2-2; TRBD1 matches 8 bases. Sequenced input: peripheral blood. The receptor comes from a woman aged 35 to 49 who had recovered from COVID-19. DNA for the CDR3: TGTGCCAGCAGCGTATCCCCCGGGACAGGGAACACCGGGGAGCTGTTTTTT. It is translated as CASSVSPGTGNTGELFF.